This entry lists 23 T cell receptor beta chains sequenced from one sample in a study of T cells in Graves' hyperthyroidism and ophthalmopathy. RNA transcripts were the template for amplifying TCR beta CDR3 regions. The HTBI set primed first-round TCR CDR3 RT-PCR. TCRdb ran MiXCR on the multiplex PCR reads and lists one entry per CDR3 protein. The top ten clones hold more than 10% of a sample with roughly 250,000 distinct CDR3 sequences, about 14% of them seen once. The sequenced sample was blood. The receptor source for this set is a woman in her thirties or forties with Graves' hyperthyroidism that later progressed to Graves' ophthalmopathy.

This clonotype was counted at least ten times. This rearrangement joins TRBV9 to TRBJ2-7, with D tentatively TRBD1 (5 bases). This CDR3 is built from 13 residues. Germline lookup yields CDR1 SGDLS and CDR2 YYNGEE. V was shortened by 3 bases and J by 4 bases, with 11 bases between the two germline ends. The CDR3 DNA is TGTGCCAGCAGCGCCCCGGACAATTACGAGCAGTACTTC. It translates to CASSAPDNYEQYF.

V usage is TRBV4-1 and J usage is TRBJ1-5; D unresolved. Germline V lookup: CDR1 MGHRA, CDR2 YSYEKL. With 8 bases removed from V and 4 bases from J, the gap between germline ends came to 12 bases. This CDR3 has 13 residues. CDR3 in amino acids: CASGRELNQPQHF. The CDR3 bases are TGCGCCAGCGGAAGGGAGCTAAATCAGCCCCAGCATTTT.

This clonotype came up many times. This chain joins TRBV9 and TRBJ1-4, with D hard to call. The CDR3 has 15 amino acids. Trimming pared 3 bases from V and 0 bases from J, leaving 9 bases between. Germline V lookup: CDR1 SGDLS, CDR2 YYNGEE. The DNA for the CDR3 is TGTGCCAGCAGCGCCGACGGGTCAACTAATGAAAAACTGTTTTTT. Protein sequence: CASSADGSTNEKLFF. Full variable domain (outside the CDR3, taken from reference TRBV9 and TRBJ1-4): DSGVTQTPKHLITATGQRVTLRCSPRSGDLSVYWYQQSLDQGLQFLIQYYNGEERAKGNILERFSAQQFPDLHSELNLSSLELGDSALYFCASSADGSTNEKLFFGSGTQLSVL.

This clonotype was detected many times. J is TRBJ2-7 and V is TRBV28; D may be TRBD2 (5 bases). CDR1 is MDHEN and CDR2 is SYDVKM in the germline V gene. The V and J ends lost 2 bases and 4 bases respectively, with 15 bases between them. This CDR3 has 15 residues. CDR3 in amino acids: CASSLMELGSYEQYF. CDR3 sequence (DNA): TGTGCCAGCAGTTTAATGGAGTTGGGGAGTTACGAGCAGTACTTC.

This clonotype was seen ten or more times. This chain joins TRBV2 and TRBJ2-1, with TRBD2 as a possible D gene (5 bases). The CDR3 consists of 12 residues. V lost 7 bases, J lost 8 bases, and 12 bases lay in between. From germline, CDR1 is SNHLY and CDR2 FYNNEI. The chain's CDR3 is CASKQIGDEQFF. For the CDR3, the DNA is TGTGCCAGCAAGCAGATCGGGGATGAGCAGTTCTTC.

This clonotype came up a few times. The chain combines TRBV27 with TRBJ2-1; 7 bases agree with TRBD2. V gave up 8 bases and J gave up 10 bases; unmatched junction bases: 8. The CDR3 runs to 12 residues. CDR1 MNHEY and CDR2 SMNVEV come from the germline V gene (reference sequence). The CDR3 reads CASGAGSVEQFF. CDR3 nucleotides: TGTGCCAGCGGAGCGGGGTCCGTCGAGCAGTTCTTC.

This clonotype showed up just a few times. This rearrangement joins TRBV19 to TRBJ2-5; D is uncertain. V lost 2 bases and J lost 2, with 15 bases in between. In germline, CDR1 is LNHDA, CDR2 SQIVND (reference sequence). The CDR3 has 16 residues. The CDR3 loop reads CASSIRPRNLQETQYF. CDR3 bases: TGTGCCAGTAGTATACGCCCCAGAAACCTTCAAGAGACCCAGTACTTC.

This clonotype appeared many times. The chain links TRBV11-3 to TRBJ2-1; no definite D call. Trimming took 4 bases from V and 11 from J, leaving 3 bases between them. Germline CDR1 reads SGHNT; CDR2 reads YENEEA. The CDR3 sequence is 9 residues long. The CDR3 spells CASSSQQFF. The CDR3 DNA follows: TGTGCCAGCAGCTCACAGCAGTTCTTC. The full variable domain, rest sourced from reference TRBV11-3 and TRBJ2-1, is EAGVVQSPRYKIIEKKQPVAFWCNPISGHNTLYWYLQNLGQGPELLIRYENEEAVDDSQLPKDRFSAERLKGVDSTLKIQPAELGDSAVYLCASSSQQFFGPGTRLTVL.

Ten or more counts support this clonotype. In nucleotides, the CDR3 is TGTGCCAGCAGTGATGAGACAGCCTATGGCTACACCTTC. Its translation is CASSDETAYGYTF. J is TRBJ1-2 and V is TRBV2, with a possible D match to TRBD1 (5 bases). This CDR3 is built from 13 residues. Germline CDR1 reads SNHLY; CDR2 reads FYNNEI. V was trimmed by 3 bases and J by 4 bases, leaving 9 bases between them.

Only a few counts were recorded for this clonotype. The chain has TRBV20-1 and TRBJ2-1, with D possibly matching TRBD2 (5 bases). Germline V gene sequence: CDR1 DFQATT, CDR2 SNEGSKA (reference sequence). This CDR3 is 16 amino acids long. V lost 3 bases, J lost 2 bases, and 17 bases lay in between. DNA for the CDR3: TGCAGTGCTAGGGCCCGCCAGGCGGGCCCCTACAATGAGCAGTTCTTC. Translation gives CSARARQAGPYNEQFF.

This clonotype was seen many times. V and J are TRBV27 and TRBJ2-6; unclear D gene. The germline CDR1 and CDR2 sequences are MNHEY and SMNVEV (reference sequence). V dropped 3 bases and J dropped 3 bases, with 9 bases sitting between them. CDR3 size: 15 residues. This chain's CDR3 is CASSFLPYGANVLTF. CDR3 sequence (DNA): TGTGCCAGCAGTTTCCTTCCGTATGGGGCCAACGTCCTGACTTTC.

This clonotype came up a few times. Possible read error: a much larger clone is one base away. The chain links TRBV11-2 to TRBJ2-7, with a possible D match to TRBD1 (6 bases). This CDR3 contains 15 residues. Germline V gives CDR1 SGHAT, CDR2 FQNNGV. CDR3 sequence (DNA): TGTGCCAGCAGCTTACCGGGACACCTCCCCTACGGGCAGTACTTC. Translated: CASSLPGHLPYGQYF.

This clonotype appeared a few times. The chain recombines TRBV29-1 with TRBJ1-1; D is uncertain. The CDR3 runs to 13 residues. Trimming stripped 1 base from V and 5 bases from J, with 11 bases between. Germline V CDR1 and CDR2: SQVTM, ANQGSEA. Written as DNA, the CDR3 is TGCAGCGTTGAAGGGGGTGCGAGAACTGAAGCTTTCTTT. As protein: CSVEGGARTEAFF.

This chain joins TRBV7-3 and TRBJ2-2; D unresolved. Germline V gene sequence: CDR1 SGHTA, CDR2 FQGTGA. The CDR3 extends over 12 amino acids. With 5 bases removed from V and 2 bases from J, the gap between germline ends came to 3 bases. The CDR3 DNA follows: TGTGCCAGCAGCGATAACACCGGGGAGCTGTTTTTT. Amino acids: CASSDNTGELFF.

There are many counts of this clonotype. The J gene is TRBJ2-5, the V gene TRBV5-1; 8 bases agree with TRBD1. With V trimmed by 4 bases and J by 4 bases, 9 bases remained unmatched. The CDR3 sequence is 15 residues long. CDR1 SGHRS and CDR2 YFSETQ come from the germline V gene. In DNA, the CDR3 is TGCGCCAGCAGCCTACAGGGGGGCGACCCAGAGACCCAGTACTTC. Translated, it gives CASSLQGGDPETQYF.

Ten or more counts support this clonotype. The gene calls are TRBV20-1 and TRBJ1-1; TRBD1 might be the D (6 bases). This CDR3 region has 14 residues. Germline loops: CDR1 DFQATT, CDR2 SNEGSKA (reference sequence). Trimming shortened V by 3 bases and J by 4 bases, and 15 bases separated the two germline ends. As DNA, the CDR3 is TGCAGTGCTAGTGAAGAGGGGGGAAGCACTGAAGCTTTCTTT. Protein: CSASEEGGSTEAFF.

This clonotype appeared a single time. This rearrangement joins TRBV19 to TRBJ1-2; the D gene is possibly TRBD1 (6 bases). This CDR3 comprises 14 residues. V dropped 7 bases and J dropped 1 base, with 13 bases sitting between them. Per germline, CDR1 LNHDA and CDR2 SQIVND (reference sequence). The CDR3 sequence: CASTTGQFNYGYTF. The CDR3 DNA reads TGTGCCAGTACCACGGGACAATTTAACTATGGCTACACCTTC.

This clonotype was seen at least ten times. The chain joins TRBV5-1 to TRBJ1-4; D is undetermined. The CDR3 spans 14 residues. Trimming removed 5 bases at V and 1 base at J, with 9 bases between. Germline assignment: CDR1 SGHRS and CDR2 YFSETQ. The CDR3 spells CASRRAGTNEKLFF. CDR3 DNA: TGCGCCAGCAGGAGGGCAGGAACTAATGAAAAACTGTTTTTT.

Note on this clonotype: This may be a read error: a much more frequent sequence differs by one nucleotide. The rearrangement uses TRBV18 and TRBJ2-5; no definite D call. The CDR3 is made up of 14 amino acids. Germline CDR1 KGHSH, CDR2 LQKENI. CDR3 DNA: TGTGCCAGCTTACCACAGTCAAGACAAAAGACCCAGTACTTC. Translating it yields CASLPQSRQKTQYF.

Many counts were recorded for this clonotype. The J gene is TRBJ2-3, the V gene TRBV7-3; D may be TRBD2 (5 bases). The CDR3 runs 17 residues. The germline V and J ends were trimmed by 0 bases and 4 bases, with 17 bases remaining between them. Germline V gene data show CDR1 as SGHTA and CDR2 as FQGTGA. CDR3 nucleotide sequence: TGTGCCAGCAGCTTAACGGTCCAGCGGAGTGGGCCAGATACGCAGTATTTT. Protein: CASSLTVQRSGPDTQYF.

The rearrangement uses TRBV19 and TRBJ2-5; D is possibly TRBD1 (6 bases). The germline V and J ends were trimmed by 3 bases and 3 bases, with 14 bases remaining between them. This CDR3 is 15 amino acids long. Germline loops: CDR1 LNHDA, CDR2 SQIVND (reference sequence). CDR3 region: CASSIQDSSEETQYF. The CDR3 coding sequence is TGTGCCAGTAGTATCCAGGACAGTTCCGAAGAGACCCAGTACTTC. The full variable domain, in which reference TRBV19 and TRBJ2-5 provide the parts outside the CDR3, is DGGITQSPKYLFRKEGQNVTLSCEQNLNHDAMYWYRQDPGQGLRLIYYSQIVNDFQKGDIAEGYSVSREKKESFPLTVTSAQKNPTAFYLCASSIQDSSEETQYFGPGTRLLVL.

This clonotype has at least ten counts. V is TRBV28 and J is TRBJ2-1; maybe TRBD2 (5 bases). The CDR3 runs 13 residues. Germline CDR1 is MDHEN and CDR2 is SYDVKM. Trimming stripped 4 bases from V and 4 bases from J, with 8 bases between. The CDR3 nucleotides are TGTGCCAGCAGTTCCGAGGGTTACAATGAGCAGTTCTTC. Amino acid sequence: CASSSEGYNEQFF. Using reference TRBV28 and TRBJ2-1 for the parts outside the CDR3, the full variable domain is DVKVTQSSRYLVKRTGEKVFLECVQDMDHENMFWYRQDPGLGLRLIYFSYDVKMKEKGDIPEGYSVSREKKERFSLILESASTNQTSMYLCASSSEGYNEQFFGPGTRLTVL.

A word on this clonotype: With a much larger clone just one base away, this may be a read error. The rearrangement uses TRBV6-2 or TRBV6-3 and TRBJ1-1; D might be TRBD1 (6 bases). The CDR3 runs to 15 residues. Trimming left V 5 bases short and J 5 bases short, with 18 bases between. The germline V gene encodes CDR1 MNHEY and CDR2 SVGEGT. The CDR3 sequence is CASSTRGGTKTEAFF. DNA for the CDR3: TGTGCCAGCAGTACCCGAGGGGGGACGAAAACTGAAGCTTTCTTT.